This T cell receptor beta chain was identified in a study of blood T cells in healthy people across ages. Study background: In model experiments, template switching was able to capture about one barcoded beta molecule for every two T cells that were present.

About this clonotype itself: The antigen remains unidentified.

This CDR3 has 14 amino acids. The ends lost 5 bases at V and 1 base at J; junction bases unmatched: 5. CDR1 is DFQATT, CDR2 SNEGSKA, per germline (reference sequence). A sample-barcoded 5' primer and a J-beta primer mix were used in a second PCR of roughly 6 to 11 cycles. CDR3-containing paired-end reads numbered at least 2.5 million in each sample. TCRdb redid the calling of the 5' RACE reads with MiXCR, one entry per CDR3 protein. This repertoire shows 850,000 to 1,000,000 distinct CDR3 sequences, 48% found once; its top ten account for roughly 13%. Study observations and caveats: PBMCs were not sorted, which prevented a conclusive comparison of naive versus antigen-experienced cells.

Per-sample yields of isolated PBMCs were at least 6.5 million. The J gene is TRBJ2-3, the V gene TRBV20-1; 8 nucleotides agree with TRBD1. The sequence was obtained from a young man in good health. The material sequenced was blood. CDR3: CSAPPGGRTDTQYF. The CDR3 nucleotides are TGCAGTGCTCCTCCAGGGGGCCGCACAGATACGCAGTATTTT.